One sample yielded the 21 T cell receptor beta chains listed below, sequenced in a study of shared clonotypes between healthy human individuals. The assay was immunoSEQ multiplex PCR, and TCRdb's table has in-frame clones only and misses some. This table has around 200,000 clones, approximately 61% appearing once. What was sequenced was memory CD4+ T cells sorted from blood. The subset denotes: CD45RA-negative fraction. The receptor set was obtained from a man aged 30 to 39 in good health.

This clone has ten or more counts. V gene TRBV7-9 combines with J gene TRBJ2-2, with D perhaps matching TRBD1 or TRBD2 (5 bases each). Trimming stripped 6 bases from V and 6 bases from J, with 17 bases between. Germline V CDR1 and CDR2: SEHNR, FQNEAQ (reference sequence). The CDR3 length is 15 residues. The CDR3: CASRPGWGFSGELFF. The DNA of the CDR3 is TGTGCCAGCAGACCAGGGTGGGGGTTCTCCGGGGAGCTGTTTTTT.

There are a few counts of this clone. The rearrangement uses TRBV28 and TRBJ2-1; maybe TRBD1 (6 bases). CDR3 length: 13 amino acids. The V gene's germline CDR1 is MDHEN and CDR2 SYDVKM. Deletions cut 8 bases from V and 7 bases from J, with 15 bases between. The CDR3 sequence: CASEGDLGNEQFF. The CDR3, as DNA: TGTGCCAGCGAGGGGGACCTCGGGAATGAGCAGTTCTTC.

V usage is TRBV5-6 and J usage is TRBJ2-5; TRBD1 is a possible D gene (7 bases). The germline CDR1 and CDR2 sequences are SGHDT and YYEEEE. This CDR3 has 16 amino acids. Trimming removed 0 bases at V and 2 bases at J, with 14 bases between. The CDR3 spells CASSLAAGGLQETQYF. CDR3 DNA sequence: TGTGCCAGCAGCTTGGCGGCAGGGGGGTTACAAGAGACCCAGTACTTC.

This clone appeared a few times. This rearrangement joins TRBV9 to TRBJ2-7, with 12 bases fitting TRBD2. Germline V CDR1 and CDR2: SGDLS, YYNGEE. With V trimmed by 0 bases and J by 11 bases, 3 bases remained unmatched. The CDR3 sequence is 13 residues long. CDR3 in DNA: TGTGCCAGCAGCGTAGGGACTAGCGGGATGGAGTACTTC. It specifies CASSVGTSGMEYF.

This clone came up many times. This sequence joins TRBV28 and TRBJ2-1; 14 bases fit TRBD2. V shed 3 bases, J shed 6 bases, and the junction held 7 bases outside the gene matches. Germline V gene sequence: CDR1 MDHEN, CDR2 SYDVKM. The CDR3 is made up of 17 amino acids. DNA of the CDR3: TGTGCCAGCAGTTTGGGACTAGCGGGAGCGTATGGCAATGAGCAGTTCTTC. Translated, it gives CASSLGLAGAYGNEQFF.

DNA of the CDR3: TGTGCCAGCAGCCTGTCCGACTCGGATACGCAGTATTTT. Amino acid sequence: CASSLSDSDTQYF. V gene TRBV11-2 combines with J gene TRBJ2-3; D not certain. Germline CDR1 reads SGHAT; CDR2 reads FQNNGV. V was cut by 5 bases and J by 6 bases, with 12 bases left in between. The CDR3 covers 13 residues.

The chain has TRBV19 and TRBJ1-5; no definite D call. This CDR3 contains 14 residues. V was cut by 2 bases and J by 2 bases, with 7 bases left in between. CDR1 and CDR2 (germline): LNHDA, SQIVND (reference sequence). The CDR3 sequence is CASSISVGNQPQHF. As DNA, the CDR3 is TGTGCCAGTAGTATATCCGTGGGCAATCAGCCCCAGCATTTT.

Only one count was recorded for this clone. The rearrangement uses TRBV7-6 and TRBJ2-7, with 12 bases identical to TRBD2. Germline V gene data show CDR1 as SGHVS and CDR2 as FNYEAQ. V shed 3 bases, J shed 2 bases, and the junction held 2 bases outside the gene matches. This CDR3 is 15 amino acids long. The CDR3 loop reads CASSLLAGGTYEQYF. The CDR3 region has the DNA TGTGCCAGCAGCTTGCTAGCGGGAGGGACCTACGAGCAGTACTTC. Filled out from reference TRBV7-6 and TRBJ2-7, the complete variable domain reads GAGVSQSPRYKVTKRGQDVALRCDPISGHVSLYWYRQALGQGPEFLTYFNYEAQQDKSGLPNDRFSAERPEGSISTLTIQRTEQRDSAMYRCASSLLAGGTYEQYFGPGTRLTVT.

This sequence joins TRBV29-1 and TRBJ2-3, with D possibly matching TRBD2 (6 bases). This CDR3 is built from 13 residues. Per the germline V gene, CDR1 is SQVTM and CDR2 is ANQGSEA. The ends were cut back, 6 bases at V and 2 bases at J, with 12 bases in the middle. In DNA, the CDR3 is TGCAGCGTATTAGCGGTACTCACAGATACGCAGTATTTT. Its translation: CSVLAVLTDTQYF.

This clone was picked up one time. The chain uses TRBV15 and TRBJ2-7; 11 bases align to TRBD2. V lost 4 bases and J lost 4; bases outside the gene matches: 3. This CDR3 contains 14 residues. Germline-derived CDR1 and CDR2 are LNHNV and YYDKDF (reference sequence). The CDR3 nucleotides read TGTGCCACCAGCAAGCTAGCGGGAGGTTACGAGCAGTACTTC. Its translation is CATSKLAGGYEQYF. Combining the CDR3 with reference TRBV15 and TRBJ2-7 gives the whole variable domain DAMVIQNPRYQVTQFGKPVTLSCSQTLNHNVMYWYQQKSSQAPKLLFHYYDKDFNNEADTPDNFQSRRPNTSFCFLDIRSPGLGDTAMYLCATSKLAGGYEQYFGPGTRLTVT.

The rearrangement uses TRBV19 and TRBJ2-1, with D perhaps matching TRBD2 (6 bases). The germline gives CDR1 LNHDA, CDR2 SQIVND (reference sequence). With 3 bases removed from V and 11 bases from J, the gap between germline ends came to 17 bases. The CDR3 totals 14 residues. CDR3 DNA sequence: TGTGCCAGTAGTATTTCGGGTTTCGGGGGTAAGCAGTTCTTC. Its protein product is CASSISGFGGKQFF.

This clone was counted once. The DNA of the CDR3 is TGTGCCAGCAGTGGGAACATGAACACTGAAGCTTTCTTT. It yields the protein CASSGNMNTEAFF. The chain carries TRBV2 and TRBJ1-1; D is undetermined. The CDR3 is made up of 13 amino acids. Germline loops: CDR1 SNHLY, CDR2 FYNNEI. Trimming left V 4 bases short and J 0 bases short, with 6 bases between.

V usage is TRBV29-1 and J usage is TRBJ2-2; TRBD2 matches 9 bases. The CDR3 covers 15 residues. Germline-derived CDR1 and CDR2 are SQVTM and ANQGSEA. Germline trimming cut 7 bases from V and 4 bases from J; bases unmatched to any gene: 10. CDR3 sequence reads: CSAAGGRAGTGELFF. The CDR3, as DNA: TGCAGCGCCGCAGGCGGGAGGGCGGGCACCGGGGAGCTGTTTTTT.

This clone was picked up one time. The chain combines TRBV4-2 with TRBJ1-1, with D perhaps matching TRBD1 (5 bases). V was trimmed by 5 bases and J by 1 base, leaving 8 bases between them. The CDR3 runs 13 residues. In germline, CDR1 is LGHNA, CDR2 YNFKEQ. The CDR3 DNA sequence: TGTGCCAGCAGCGTAGGACAGAACACTGAAGCTTTCTTT. It yields the protein CASSVGQNTEAFF.

The rearrangement uses TRBV7-2 and TRBJ2-1; possible D gene TRBD2, 5 bases. V lost 4 bases and J 2 bases, leaving 15 bases between the germline ends. This CDR3 has 16 residues. Germline CDR1 is SGHTA and CDR2 is FQGNSA. Here the CDR3 DNA reads TGTGCCAGCAGCTCGAAGCGGTCTCAGGCCTACAATGAGCAGTTCTTC. Amino acid sequence: CASSSKRSQAYNEQFF.

The chain is built from TRBV11-2 and TRBJ1-2; D uncertain. The CDR3 sequence is 15 residues long. The ends were cut back, 0 bases at V and 4 bases at J, with 12 bases in the middle. Germline V gene sequence: CDR1 SGHAT, CDR2 FQNNGV. DNA for the CDR3: TGTGCCAGCAGCTTAGATTTGGGCCCGAGCTATGGCTACACCTTC. Its protein is CASSLDLGPSYGYTF.

Comment on this clone: A read error may produce the germline difference seen at one junction end. The gene calls are TRBV7-9 and TRBJ2-7; 7 bases are a match to TRBD2. Germline-derived CDR1 and CDR2 are SEHNR and FQNEAQ (reference sequence). This CDR3 contains 13 residues. The CDR3 region is CASSSGTGGSSRF. The CDR3 DNA sequence: TGTGCCAGCAGCTCCGGGACTGGCGGGAGTTCCCGCTTC.

This clone appeared a few times. This chain links TRBV18 with TRBJ2-3, with D perhaps given as TRBD1 or TRBD2 (5 bases each). This CDR3 is 13 amino acids long. CDR1 is KGHSH, CDR2 LQKENI, per germline. V gave up 6 bases and J gave up 5 bases, with 12 bases separating them. The CDR3 DNA reads TGTGCCAGCTCCCCGCCGGGGCTAGATACGCAGTATTTT. It specifies CASSPPGLDTQYF.

There are a few counts of this clone. This chain links TRBV11-2 with TRBJ2-6; either TRBD1 or TRBD2 may fit D (5 bases each). Per the germline V gene, CDR1 is SGHAT and CDR2 is FQNNGV. The CDR3 has 14 residues. The ends were cut back, 8 bases at V and 11 bases at J, with 19 bases in the middle. The CDR3 DNA reads TGTGCCAGCGGAAAAAGCCGGGACCGGGACGTCCTGACTTTC. It translates to CASGKSRDRDVLTF.

The chain combines TRBV5-1 with TRBJ2-3, with 10 bases that match TRBD1. CDR1 and CDR2 from the germline V gene are SGHRS and YFSETQ. The CDR3 is 16 amino acids. The junction had 11 bases not matched to a gene; V was cut back by 4 bases and J by 6 bases. The CDR3: CASSRPGTGVFDTQYF. In nucleotides, the CDR3 is TGCGCCAGCAGCCGGCCCGGGACAGGGGTTTTTGATACGCAGTATTTT.

V and J are TRBV4-1 and TRBJ1-3; the D gene is possibly TRBD1 (5 bases). V lost 1 base to trimming and J lost 7 bases, with 20 bases between them. Looked up from germline, CDR1 is MGHRA and CDR2 is YSYEKL. The CDR3 contains 17 residues. The CDR3 coding sequence is TGCGCCAGCAGCCAAGGGCGTGCAGGGTCGGTCCGCAACACCATATATTTT. It encodes CASSQGRAGSVRNTIYF.